A single TCR beta chain is shown here with its context. What it binds is unknown. TCRdb reanalysed the reads using MiXCR and keeps one entry per CDR3 protein. Among fewer than 1,000,000 distinct CDR3 sequences listed, roughly 30% were seen once. These data belong to a study of T cell repertoires in cytomegalovirus infection. Study-level information: HLA-B-restricted CMV epitopes that are well studied were used alongside recently identified HLA-C-restricted ones. Public TCR beta signature analysis indicated the presence of both CMV infection and matching HLA type. Findings of the study overall: CMV-specific TCR beta clonotypes restricted by HLA-C were the ones dominating the ex vivo response. Frequencies of public TCR beta families were cumulated, and this identified carriers of CMV plus the relevant HLA.

CDR1 is SGHRS, CDR2 YFSETQ, per germline. This CDR3 is built from 14 residues. The V gene lost 0 bases and the J gene lost 2 bases, with 9 bases spanning the gap. The TCR was taken from a human donor in good health (CMV status not recorded). Some clones in this sample may be carry-over from other donors' samples. The input for sequencing was cultured CD8+ T cells from PBMCs, taken from culture after CMV antigen stimulation. V and J are TRBV5-1 and TRBJ2-7, with D uncertain. The CDR3 protein is CASSLVWGTYEQYF. CDR3 bases: TGCGCCAGCAGCTTGGTATGGGGAACCTACGAGCAGTACTTC.